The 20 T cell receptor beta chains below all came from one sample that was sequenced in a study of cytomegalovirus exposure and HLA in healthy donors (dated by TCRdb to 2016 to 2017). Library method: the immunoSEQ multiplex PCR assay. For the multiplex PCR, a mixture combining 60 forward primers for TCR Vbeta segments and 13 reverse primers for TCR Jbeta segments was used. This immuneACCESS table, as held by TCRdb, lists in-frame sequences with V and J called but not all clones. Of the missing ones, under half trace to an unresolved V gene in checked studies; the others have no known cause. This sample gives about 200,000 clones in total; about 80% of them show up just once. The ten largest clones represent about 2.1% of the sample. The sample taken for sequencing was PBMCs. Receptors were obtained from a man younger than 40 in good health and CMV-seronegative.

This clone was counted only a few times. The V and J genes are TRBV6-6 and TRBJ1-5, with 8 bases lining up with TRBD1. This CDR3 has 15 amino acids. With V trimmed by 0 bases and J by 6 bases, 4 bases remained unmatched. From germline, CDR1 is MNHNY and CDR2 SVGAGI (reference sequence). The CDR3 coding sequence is TGTGCCAGCAGTTACTCGACAGGGGTGAGTCAGCCCCAGCATTTT. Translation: CASSYSTGVSQPQHF.

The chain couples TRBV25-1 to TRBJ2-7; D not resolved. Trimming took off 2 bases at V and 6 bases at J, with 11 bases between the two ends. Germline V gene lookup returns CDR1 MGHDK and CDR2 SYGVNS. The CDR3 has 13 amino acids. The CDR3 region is CASSEQTTREQYF. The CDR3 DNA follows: TGTGCCAGCAGTGAACAGACGACACGCGAGCAGTACTTC.

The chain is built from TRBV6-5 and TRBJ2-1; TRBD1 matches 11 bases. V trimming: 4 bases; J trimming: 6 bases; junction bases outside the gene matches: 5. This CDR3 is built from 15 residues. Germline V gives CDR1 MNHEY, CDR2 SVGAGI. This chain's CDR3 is CASSFLGTGGNEQFF. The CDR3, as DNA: TGTGCCAGCAGTTTCCTCGGGACAGGGGGCAATGAGCAGTTCTTC.

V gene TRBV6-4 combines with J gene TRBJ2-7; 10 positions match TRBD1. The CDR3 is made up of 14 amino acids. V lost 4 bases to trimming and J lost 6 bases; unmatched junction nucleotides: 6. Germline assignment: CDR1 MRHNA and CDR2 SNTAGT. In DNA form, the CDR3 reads TGTGCCAGCAGTGTTGGGACAGGGGTACCCGAGCAGTACTTC. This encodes CASSVGTGVPEQYF.

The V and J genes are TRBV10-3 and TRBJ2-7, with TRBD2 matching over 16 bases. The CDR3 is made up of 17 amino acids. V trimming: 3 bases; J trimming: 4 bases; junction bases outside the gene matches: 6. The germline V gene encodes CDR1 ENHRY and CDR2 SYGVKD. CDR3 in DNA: TGTGCCATCAGTGACTATGGGACTAGCGGGAGGGGATACGAGCAGTACTTC. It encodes CAISDYGTSGRGYEQYF.

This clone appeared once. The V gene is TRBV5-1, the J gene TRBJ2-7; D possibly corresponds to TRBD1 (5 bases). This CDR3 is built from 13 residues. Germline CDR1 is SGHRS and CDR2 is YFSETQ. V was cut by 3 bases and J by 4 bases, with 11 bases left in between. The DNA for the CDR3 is TGCGCCAGCAGCTCCAACGCAGGGTACGAGCAGTACTTC. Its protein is CASSSNAGYEQYF. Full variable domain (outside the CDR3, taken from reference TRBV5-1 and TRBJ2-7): KAGVTQTPRYLIKTRGQQVTLSCSPISGHRSVSWYQQTPGQGLQFLFEYFSETQRNKGNFPGRFSGRQFSNSRSEMNVSTLELGDSALYLCASSSNAGYEQYFGPGTRLTVT.

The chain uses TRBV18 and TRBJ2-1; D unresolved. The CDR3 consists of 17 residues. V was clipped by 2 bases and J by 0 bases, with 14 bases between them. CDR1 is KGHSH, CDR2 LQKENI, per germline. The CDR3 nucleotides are TGTGCCAGCTCACCATATCTATCAGCGAGCTCCTACAATGAGCAGTTCTTC. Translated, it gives CASSPYLSASSYNEQFF.

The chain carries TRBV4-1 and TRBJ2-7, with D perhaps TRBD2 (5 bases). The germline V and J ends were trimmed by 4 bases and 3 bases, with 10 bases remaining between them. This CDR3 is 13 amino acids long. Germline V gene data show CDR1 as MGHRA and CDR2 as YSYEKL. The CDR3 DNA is TGCGCCAGCAGCCCAGAGGCGGGCTACGAGCAGTACTTC. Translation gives CASSPEAGYEQYF.

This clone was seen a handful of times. CDR3 sequence: CASSPGEKLFF. In nucleotides, the CDR3 is TGTGCCAGCAGCCCGGGGGAAAAACTGTTTTTT. The chain has TRBV11-2 and TRBJ1-4; no clear D. The CDR3 totals 11 residues. V was trimmed by 5 bases and J by 8 bases, leaving 6 bases between them. The V gene's germline CDR1 is SGHAT and CDR2 FQNNGV. The whole variable domain, filled in from reference TRBV11-2 and TRBJ1-4, reads EAGVAQSPRYKIIEKRQSVAFWCNPISGHATLYWYQQILGQGPKLLIQFQNNGVVDDSQLPKDRFSAERLKGVDSTLKIQPAKLEDSAVYLCASSPGEKLFFGSGTQLSVL.

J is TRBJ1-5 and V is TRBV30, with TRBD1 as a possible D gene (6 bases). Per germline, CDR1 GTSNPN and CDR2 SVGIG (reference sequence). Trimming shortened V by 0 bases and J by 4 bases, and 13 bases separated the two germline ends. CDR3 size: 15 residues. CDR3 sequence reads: CAWSVRGGLNQPQHF. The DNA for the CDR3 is TGTGCCTGGAGTGTACGGGGGGGGCTTAATCAGCCCCAGCATTTT.

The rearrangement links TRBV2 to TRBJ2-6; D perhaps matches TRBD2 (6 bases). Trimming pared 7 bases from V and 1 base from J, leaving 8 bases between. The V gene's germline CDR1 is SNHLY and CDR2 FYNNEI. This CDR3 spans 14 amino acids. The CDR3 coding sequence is TGTGCCAGCATGGGGGGTTCTGGGGCCAACGTCCTGACTTTC. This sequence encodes CASMGGSGANVLTF.

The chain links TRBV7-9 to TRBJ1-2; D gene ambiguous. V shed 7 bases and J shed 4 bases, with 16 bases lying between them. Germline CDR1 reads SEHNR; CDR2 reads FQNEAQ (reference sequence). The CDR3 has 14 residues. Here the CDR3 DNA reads TGTGCCAGCAACGAACTTGAGGGAATCTATGGCTACACCTTC. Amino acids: CASNELEGIYGYTF.

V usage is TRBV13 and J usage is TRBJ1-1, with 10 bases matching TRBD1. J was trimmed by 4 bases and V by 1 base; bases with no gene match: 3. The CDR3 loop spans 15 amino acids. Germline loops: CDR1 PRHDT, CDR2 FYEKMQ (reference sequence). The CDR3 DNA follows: TGTGCCAGCAGCTTAGTTAGGACAGGGGGCACTGAAGCTTTCTTT. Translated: CASSLVRTGGTEAFF.

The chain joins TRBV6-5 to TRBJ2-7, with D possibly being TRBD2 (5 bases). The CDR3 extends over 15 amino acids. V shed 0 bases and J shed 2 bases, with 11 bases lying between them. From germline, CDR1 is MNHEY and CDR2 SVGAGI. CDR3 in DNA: TGTGCCAGCAGTTACTCGGAGGTTAGAGCCTACGAGCAGTACTTC. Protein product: CASSYSEVRAYEQYF.

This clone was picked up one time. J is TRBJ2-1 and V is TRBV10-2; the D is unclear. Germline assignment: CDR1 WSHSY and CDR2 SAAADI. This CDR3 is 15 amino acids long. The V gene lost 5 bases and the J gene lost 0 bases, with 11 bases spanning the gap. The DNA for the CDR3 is TGCGCCAGCAGTCATCTCAAGAGCTCCTACAATGAGCAGTTCTTC. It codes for CASSHLKSSYNEQFF.

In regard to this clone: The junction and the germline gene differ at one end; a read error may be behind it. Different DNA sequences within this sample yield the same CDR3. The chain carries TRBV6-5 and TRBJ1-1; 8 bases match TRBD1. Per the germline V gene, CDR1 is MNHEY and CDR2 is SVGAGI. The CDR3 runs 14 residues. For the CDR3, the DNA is TGTGCCAGCAGTTGGTCCACAGGGGGAACTGAAGCTTTCTTC. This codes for CASSWSTGGTEAFF.

The CDR3 sequence: CASSPGGRETQYF. CDR3 coding DNA: TGCGCCAGCAGCCCTGGGGGGAGGGAGACCCAGTACTTC. J is TRBJ2-5 and V is TRBV5-1; tentative D call: TRBD2 (6 bases). CDR1 SGHRS and CDR2 YFSETQ come from the germline V gene. The CDR3 runs 13 residues. V lost 4 bases to trimming and J lost 5 bases, with 12 bases between them.

The CDR3 DNA reads as TGCGCCAGCAGGCCAACTACAGGGAATGAGCAGTTCTTC. Protein: CASRPTTGNEQFF. V and J are TRBV5-1 and TRBJ2-1; maybe TRBD1 (6 bases). CDR3 length equals 13 residues. The V gene's germline CDR1 is SGHRS and CDR2 YFSETQ. V lost 5 bases and J 7 bases, leaving 13 bases between the germline ends.

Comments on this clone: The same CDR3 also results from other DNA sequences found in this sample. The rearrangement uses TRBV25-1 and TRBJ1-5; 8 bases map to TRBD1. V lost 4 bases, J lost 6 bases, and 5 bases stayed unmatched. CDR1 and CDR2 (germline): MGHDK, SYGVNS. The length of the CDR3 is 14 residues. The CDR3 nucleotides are TGTGCCAGCAGTGGGACAGGGATCTTTCAGCCCCAGCATTTT. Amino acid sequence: CASSGTGIFQPQHF.

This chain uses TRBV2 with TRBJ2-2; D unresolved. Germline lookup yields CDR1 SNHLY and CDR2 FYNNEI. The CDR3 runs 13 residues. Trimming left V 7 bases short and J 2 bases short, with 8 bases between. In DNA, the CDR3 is TGTGCCAGCACTGGAGACAACACCGGGGAGCTGTTTTTT. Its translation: CASTGDNTGELFF.